The entry below describes one T cell receptor (beta chain). What antigen it recognizes has not been identified. No quality values exist for individual bases; no much larger clone is one base distant. The germline V gene specifies MDHEN as CDR1 and SYDVKM as CDR2. V and J are truncated by 5 bases and 4 bases respectively, leaving an intervening sequence of 11 bases. The cysteine opens and the phenylalanine closes a CDR3 of 13 amino acids. The only DNA kept is the CDR3, 39 bases in frame from the first base. This sample was included in a study of Ad26.COV2.S vaccination and SARS-CoV-2 variants (TCRdb year 2021). About the study as a whole: Vaccine-arm donors were drawn from COV1001, a multicentre, randomized, double-blind, placebo-controlled phase I-IIa trial of Ad26.COV2.S in healthy adults. TCRbeta repertoire sequencing was used to assess the specificity and breadth of SARS-CoV-2-reactive T cell receptors after Ad26.COV2.S vaccination. Participants in the trial were split at random into five groups of five each, receiving low-dose or high-dose Ad26.COV2.S once or twice, or else placebo on both occasions. A total of 32 samples were included in the TCR-sequenced set, comprising some 20 Ad26.COV2.S vaccine recipients, 5 placebo recipients and 8 SARS-CoV-2 convalescent individuals. Ad26.COV2.S was administered intramuscularly at 5 x 10^10 or 1 x 10^11 viral particles, either as a single shot or as two shots given 56 days apart. Investigators remained blinded to trial group allocation during experiments and outcome assessment.

The immunoSEQ Assay was used to sequence TCRbeta CDR3 regions. After extraction, genomic DNA underwent amplification by bias-controlled multiplex PCR, followed by high-throughput sequencing. Under the source paper's analysis protocol: To quantify the absolute abundance of every unique TCRbeta CDR3 region, sequences were collapsed and filtered. Usable DNA was measured by amplifying reference genes present in all nucleated cells, and TCRbeta template counts were normalized to that usable DNA to estimate T cell fraction. Repertoire TCRs were annotated as SARS-CoV-2-specific when V gene, CDR3 amino acid sequence and J gene were exactly matched to a known reactive TCR set. The reference SARS-CoV-2 TCR set came from MIRA and was filtered for enrichment in COVID-19-positive ImmuneCODE repertoires, removing public or cross-reactive TCRs. Drawing on the MIRA antigens, annotated TCRs were analysed further at the level of specific ORF or position within ORF. Depth was the summed frequency of annotated unique rearrangements, while breadth was defined as annotated unique rearrangements over total unique productive rearrangements. Two-sided Wilcoxon rank-sum tests were used to compare TCR breadth between groups. TCRdb provides this immuneACCESS table in a form limited to in-frame rearrangements. Some clones are lacking; in checked studies, under half of them reflect an unresolved V gene, and why the rest are absent is not known. V, J and clone size reflect that table, while D and trimming were determined from the DNA. The sample contains 300,000 to 500,000 clones, about nine tenths of them found a single time. The top ten clones comprise roughly 3.2% of the sample.

What the authors observed across the whole study: After vaccination, spike-specific CD8+ and CD4+ T cell responses were reported to show substantial breadth. The study lacked the statistical power to compare responses across vaccine doses or regimens. The authors noted that total T cell responses may have been underestimated by the TCR breadth and depth analyses. Ad26.COV2.S recipients had higher spike-specific TCR breadth than placebo recipients (P = 0.0014). Vaccine and placebo recipients had similar non-spike TCR breadth, a finding consistent with the vaccine containing only spike.

In the paper's terms, the treatment or condition label means: 15 to 20 received Ad26.COV2.S at low or high dose, single or two shots; 5 received placebo; per-sample allocation not given. Repertoires of vaccine and placebo recipients were sequenced from samples collected on day 63 after the first injection. Cohort 1b enrolled about two dozen adults aged 18-55 years at a single site in Boston, USA, between 29 July and 7 August 2020. Ad26.COV2.S was a replication-incompetent adenovirus type 26 vector expressing a prefusion-stabilized SARS-CoV-2 spike protein from the original Wuhan strain. The chain joins TRBV28 to TRBJ1-1, with the D gene too uncertain to name. The sequence was collected from a person aged 18-60 years who received the Ad26.COV2.S COVID-19 vaccine or a placebo. The specimen comprised peripheral blood, sampled in a trial of Ad26.COV2.S vaccine versus placebo. The DNA sequence reads TGTGCCAGCAGTCCCTACAGATTCACTGAAGCTTTCTTT. It specifies CASSPYRFTEAFF. The variable domain in full, with residues beyond the CDR3 obtained from the reference TRBV28 and TRBJ1-1 genes, is DVKVTQSSRYLVKRTGEKVFLECVQDMDHENMFWYRQDPGLGLRLIYFSYDVKMKEKGDIPEGYSVSREKKERFSLILESASTNQTSMYLCASSPYRFTEAFFGQGTRLTVV.